Below are 29 T cell receptor beta chains sequenced from a single sample in a study of CD8+ T cells in alopecia areata. The sequencing template was cDNA reverse transcribed from extracted RNA. The table came from immunoSEQ multiplex PCR; TCRdb's copy has only in-frame clones and leaves some out. The sample holds 160,000 or so clones, roughly 70% seen once. The specimen was CD8+ T cells sorted from blood, collected at week 0. These receptors originate from a human donor with alopecia areata.

The sample holds one count of this clone. The V call is TRBV6-1, the J call TRBJ2-2, with D perhaps assigned TRBD1 or TRBD2 (6 bases each). The CDR3 has 15 residues. CDR1 and CDR2 (germline): MNHNS, SASEGT. With 8 bases removed from V and 3 bases from J, the gap between germline ends came to 16 bases. Written as DNA, the CDR3 is TGTGCCAGCGGGCGAGGGGGGTATGACACCGGGGAGCTGTTTTTT. Residues: CASGRGGYDTGELFF.

The chain couples TRBV19 to TRBJ1-5, with no clear D. Germline CDR1 LNHDA, CDR2 SQIVND (reference sequence). The length of the CDR3 is 15 residues. V lost 3 bases and J 0 bases, leaving 9 bases between the germline ends. CDR3 residues: CASSIRQYSNQPQHF. CDR3 DNA sequence: TGTGCCAGTAGTATCAGGCAGTATAGCAATCAGCCCCAGCATTTT. Drawing the rest from reference TRBV19 and TRBJ1-5, the complete variable domain is DGGITQSPKYLFRKEGQNVTLSCEQNLNHDAMYWYRQDPGQGLRLIYYSQIVNDFQKGDIAEGYSVSREKKESFPLTVTSAQKNPTAFYLCASSIRQYSNQPQHFGDGTRLSIL.

The rearrangement joins TRBV6-1 to TRBJ1-2; D remains ambiguous. This CDR3 is built from 13 residues. The ends were cut back, 5 bases at V and 5 bases at J, with 12 bases in the middle. The germline V gene encodes CDR1 MNHNS and CDR2 SASEGT. In DNA form, the CDR3 reads TGTGCCAGCAGTCAGCCAAGATCGTATGGCTACACCTTC. Protein product: CASSQPRSYGYTF.

The gene calls are TRBV23-1 and TRBJ2-1; D is ambiguous. TRBV23-1 is an ORF for which the function is uncertain. Trimming pared 6 bases from V and 9 bases from J, leaving 9 bases between. This CDR3 is built from 11 residues. CDR3 residues: CASSSCSEQFF. CDR3 nucleotide sequence: TGCGCCAGCAGCTCCTGTTCTGAGCAGTTCTTC.

The chain employs TRBV4-1 and TRBJ1-5, with 7 bases aligning to TRBD1. The CDR3 sequence is 15 residues long. V lost 3 bases to trimming and J lost 1 base; unmatched junction nucleotides: 3. Germline V gene sequence: CDR1 MGHRA, CDR2 YSYEKL. This CDR3 is CASSQRTGSNQPQHF. The CDR3 nucleotides read TGCGCCAGCAGCCAGAGGACAGGCAGCAATCAGCCCCAGCATTTT.

The chain is built from TRBV6-5 and TRBJ1-4, with TRBD1 as a possible D gene (6 bases). Germline CDR1 MNHEY, CDR2 SVGAGI. The CDR3 runs 14 residues. V was shortened by 4 bases and J by 10 bases, with 16 bases between the two germline ends. CDR3 in amino acids: CASSWTAKRSKLFF. The CDR3 DNA reads as TGTGCCAGCAGTTGGACAGCCAAGCGCTCAAAACTGTTTTTT.

V is TRBV29-1 and J is TRBJ2-5, with TRBD2 matching over 8 bases. The germline V gene has CDR1 SQVTM and CDR2 ANQGSEA. Trimming took 4 bases from V and 4 from J; bases not matched to a gene: 8. The CDR3 consists of 14 residues. CDR3 region: CSVVSGGASETQYF. CDR3 sequence (DNA): TGCAGCGTTGTTTCCGGGGGGGCCTCAGAGACCCAGTACTTC.

The V and J genes are TRBV5-1 and TRBJ2-3; D unclear. The germline gives CDR1 SGHRS, CDR2 YFSETQ. V was trimmed by 2 bases and J by 6 bases, leaving 7 bases between them. The CDR3 spans 12 residues. CDR3 region: CASSFSADTQYF. The CDR3 DNA is TGCGCCAGCAGCTTCTCCGCGGATACGCAGTATTTT.

J is TRBJ1-5 and V is TRBV27; D remains ambiguous. Trimming cost V 6 bases and J 3 bases, with 12 bases left between them. Germline V gene lookup returns CDR1 MNHEY and CDR2 SMNVEV (reference sequence). There are 14 residues in the CDR3. In DNA form, the CDR3 reads TGTGCCAGCAGGGGAGGGTTGTCCAATCAGCCCCAGCATTTT. Protein: CASRGGLSNQPQHF.

Only a few counts were recorded for this clone. The chain has TRBV11-2 and TRBJ1-1; no definite D call. This CDR3 contains 12 residues. The V gene's germline CDR1 is SGHAT and CDR2 FQNNGV. Trimming took 4 bases from V and 1 from J, leaving 4 bases between them. CDR3 sequence (DNA): TGTGCCAGCAGCTCGGGGAACACTGAAGCTTTCTTT. Translated: CASSSGNTEAFF.

This clone has just one count. V usage is TRBV10-3 and J usage is TRBJ1-1, with no clear D. This CDR3 has 13 amino acids. Trimming took off 5 bases at V and 6 bases at J, with 13 bases between the two ends. CDR1 ENHRY and CDR2 SYGVKD come from the germline V gene. The CDR3 nucleotides read TGTGCCATCAGTTCCCCAGGCCGCTCTGAAGCTTTCTTT. Residues: CAISSPGRSEAFF.

The chain is built from TRBV9 and TRBJ2-7; maybe TRBD2 (5 bases). Trimming removed 3 bases from V and 0 bases from J, with 10 bases in between. Germline V gene lookup returns CDR1 SGDLS and CDR2 YYNGEE. The CDR3 consists of 14 residues. The CDR3 bases are TGTGCCAGCAGCGGAGGTGGGAGCTCCTACGAGCAGTACTTC. This translates into CASSGGGSSYEQYF.

Only a few counts were recorded for this clone. The V and J genes are TRBV14 and TRBJ2-1; no definite D call. Germline assignment: CDR1 SGHDN and CDR2 FVKESK. V shed 4 bases and J shed 1 base, with 2 bases lying between them. The CDR3 length is 12 residues. The CDR3 DNA sequence: TGTGCCAGCAGCCCATCCTACAATGAGCAGTTCTTC. It translates to CASSPSYNEQFF.

J is TRBJ2-5 and V is TRBV4-1; D ambiguous. Germline V lookup: CDR1 MGHRA, CDR2 YSYEKL. This CDR3 spans 16 amino acids. Deletions cut 2 bases from V and 5 bases from J, with 18 bases between. The CDR3 nucleotides are TGCGCCAGCAGCCAACAAAGTGGACCGCTCGGGGAGACCCAGTACTTC. Translation: CASSQQSGPLGETQYF.

This clone was seen a single time. This CDR3 reads CASSQDWGAVQPQHF. CDR3 DNA: TGCGCCAGCAGCCAAGATTGGGGCGCGGTTCAGCCCCAGCATTTT. J is TRBJ1-5 and V is TRBV4-1, with TRBD1 as a possible D gene (5 bases). The CDR3 is 15 residues long. Looked up from germline, CDR1 is MGHRA and CDR2 is YSYEKL. Trimming pared 0 bases from V and 6 bases from J, leaving 12 bases between.

This chain joins TRBV6-4 and TRBJ1-2, with D possibly being TRBD1 (6 bases). CDR1 and CDR2 (germline): MRHNA, SNTAGT. The CDR3 contains 14 residues. Trimming took off 7 bases at V and 7 bases at J, with 19 bases between the two ends. DNA of the CDR3: TGTGCCAGCACCAGCCGACAGGCTTTGGGTGGCTACACCTTC. Its protein product is CASTSRQALGGYTF.

The chain links TRBV25-1 to TRBJ2-1, with unresolved D. This CDR3 has 16 residues. The germline V gene encodes CDR1 MGHDK and CDR2 SYGVNS. The V gene lost 3 bases and the J gene lost 3 bases, with 15 bases spanning the gap. This CDR3 reads CASSDKGQVRYNEQFF. The CDR3 DNA reads as TGTGCCAGCAGTGACAAGGGCCAGGTCCGCTACAATGAGCAGTTCTTC.

The CDR3 nucleotides read TGTGCCAGCACCACTAGCGGGGGTCGTAGCACAGATACGCAGTATTTT. Translating gives CASTTSGGRSTDTQYF. The chain employs TRBV7-8 and TRBJ2-3; 11 bases are a match to TRBD2. Germline V gene data show CDR1 as SGHVS and CDR2 as FQNEAQ. The J segment lost 0 bases and the V segment lost 7 bases, leaving 6 bases of the junction unmatched. The CDR3 loop spans 16 amino acids.

The rearrangement links TRBV27 to TRBJ1-1; D call uncertain. Trimming cost V 2 bases and J 1 base, with 5 bases left between them. The CDR3 is 13 amino acids. Germline V gene sequence: CDR1 MNHEY, CDR2 SMNVEV (reference sequence). This CDR3 is CASSLVRNTEAFF. The CDR3 region has the DNA TGTGCCAGCAGTTTAGTGAGGAACACTGAAGCTTTCTTT.

The chain links TRBV27 to TRBJ2-2; D remains unclear. This CDR3 is built from 15 residues. V was cut by 1 base and J by 1 base, with 7 bases left in between. Germline CDR1 MNHEY, CDR2 SMNVEV (reference sequence). The CDR3 loop is CASSLYGRNTGELFF. The CDR3 coding sequence is TGTGCCAGCAGTTTATACGGGCGGAACACCGGGGAGCTGTTTTTT.

V and J are TRBV5-1 and TRBJ2-1, with no clear D. Germline V gives CDR1 SGHRS, CDR2 YFSETQ. Trimming pared 0 bases from V and 9 bases from J, leaving 10 bases between. CDR3 length: 13 amino acids. The CDR3 loop reads CASSLDGKVEQFF. DNA for the CDR3: TGCGCCAGCAGCTTGGATGGTAAGGTTGAGCAGTTCTTC.

The chain links TRBV7-9 to TRBJ2-3; no clear D. The V and J ends lost 5 bases and 0 bases respectively, with 15 bases between them. The germline gives CDR1 SEHNR, CDR2 FQNEAQ (reference sequence). The CDR3 consists of 16 residues. CDR3 DNA sequence: TGTGCCAGCAGCGAATACTTCTCTTCTAGCACAGATACGCAGTATTTT. This gives the protein CASSEYFSSSTDTQYF.

The chain carries TRBV7-6 and TRBJ2-3; 9 bases align to TRBD1. The CDR3 totals 15 residues. Per germline, CDR1 SGHVS and CDR2 FNYEAQ. Trimming cost V 5 bases and J 5 bases; bases outside gene matches: 8. The CDR3 DNA reads TGTGCCAGCAGCATACAGGGGGCCGGTGGAGATACGCAGTATTTT. Translation gives CASSIQGAGGDTQYF. Using reference TRBV7-6 and TRBJ2-3 for the parts outside the CDR3, the full variable domain is GAGVSQSPRYKVTKRGQDVALRCDPISGHVSLYWYRQALGQGPEFLTYFNYEAQQDKSGLPNDRFSAERPEGSISTLTIQRTEQRDSAMYRCASSIQGAGGDTQYFGPGTRLTVL.

The genes are TRBV4-2 and TRBJ2-3, with 11 bases fitting TRBD1. CDR3 size: 16 residues. The J segment lost 5 bases and the V segment lost 3 bases, leaving 7 bases of the junction unmatched. Per germline, CDR1 LGHNA and CDR2 YNFKEQ. In DNA, the CDR3 is TGTGCCAGCAGCCATCCTCCGGGACAGGGGGGAGATACGCAGTATTTT. This gives the protein CASSHPPGQGGDTQYF.

The chain employs TRBV29-1 and TRBJ1-1; D is unresolved. CDR3 size: 13 residues. Trimming pared 6 bases from V and 0 bases from J, leaving 11 bases between. The germline gives CDR1 SQVTM, CDR2 ANQGSEA. The CDR3 DNA follows: TGCAGCGTCGCGGGCGGGATGAACACTGAAGCTTTCTTT. Its translation is CSVAGGMNTEAFF.

This chain links TRBV5-6 with TRBJ2-3; no firm D call. This CDR3 contains 14 residues. V was shortened by 5 bases and J by 4 bases, with 14 bases between the two germline ends. CDR1 and CDR2 (germline): SGHDT, YYEEEE. The CDR3 reads CASSKSSLADTQYF. CDR3 sequence (DNA): TGTGCCAGCAGTAAATCCTCTTTGGCAGATACGCAGTATTTT.

V and J are TRBV6-5 and TRBJ2-7; D is tentatively TRBD1 or TRBD2 (5 bases each). CDR1 and CDR2 from the germline V gene are MNHEY and SVGAGI. V lost 0 bases and J lost 5, with 14 bases in between. The CDR3 totals 15 residues. For the CDR3, the DNA is TGTGCCAGCAGTTACTCGAGTTCAGGGAGTGACGAGCAGTACTTC. It yields the protein CASSYSSSGSDEQYF.

The V gene is TRBV12-5, the J gene TRBJ2-7; TRBD1 agrees at 8 bases. Unmatched junction bases numbered 5, after V lost 4 bases and J lost 3 bases. CDR1 LGHNT and CDR2 FRNRAP come from the germline V gene. The CDR3 runs to 14 residues. This CDR3 reads CASGYTQGDYEQYF. CDR3 DNA sequence: TGTGCTAGTGGTTATACACAGGGGGACTACGAGCAGTACTTC.

The chain employs TRBV29-1 and TRBJ2-7; D is unresolved. The CDR3 is made up of 13 amino acids. V was shortened by 3 bases and J by 2 bases, with 11 bases between the two germline ends. The germline V gene encodes CDR1 SQVTM and CDR2 ANQGSEA. The CDR3 loop is CSVEGEQAYEQYF. The CDR3 DNA is TGCAGCGTTGAGGGTGAGCAGGCCTACGAGCAGTACTTC.